This TCR beta chain was obtained from a study of T cells after yellow fever vaccination. Study-level information: When fractions had low cell numbers, they were prepared with SMART-Seq v4 Ultra Low Input.

Study findings and constraints: Primary-vaccination clones mostly resurfaced post-booster (nearly 97% CD4, approximately 89% CD8).

Universal primer sites and UMIs were introduced during 5'RACE template-switching synthesis of TCR cDNA. TCRdb analysed the 5' RACE reads with MiXCR anew, one entry per CDR3 protein. The table shows 30,000 to 40,000 distinct CDR3 sequences, with 6.5% to 8.5% occurring only once. This clonotype was seen at least ten times. Germline CDR1 MNHEY, CDR2 SVGAGI. The CDR3 contains 14 residues. The ends were cut back, 10 bases at V and 7 bases at J, with 17 bases in the middle. Sequenced material: PBMCs, either bulk or a sorted T-cell subset (CD4+, CD8+, memory, or dextramer-sorted; not recorded which), taken on the day of the first yellow fever vaccination. The TCR was taken from a man between 18 and 35 years old who received the YFV17D yellow fever vaccine. This chain connects TRBV6-5 to TRBJ1-6; maybe TRBD1 (5 bases). The CDR3, as DNA: TGTGCCAATCTCACAGCGGGGCTCAATTCACCCCTCCACTTT. Translating it yields CANLTAGLNSPLHF.